The sequence of this T cell receptor (beta chain) was determined in a study of breast tumors, draining lymph nodes, adjacent tissues. TCRdb re-called the multiplex PCR reads through MiXCR, storing one row per CDR3 protein. This table has under 110,000 distinct CDR3 sequences, about 30% appearing once. The lymph nodes were axillary draining lymph nodes from breast cancer patients. The CDR3 consists of 15 residues. CDR1 is SGDLS, CDR2 YYNGEE, per germline. A note on this clonotype: A clone one base away is much larger, so this may be a read error.

The source material was axillary lymph node tissue. V gene TRBV9 combines with J gene TRBJ2-2; perhaps TRBD2 as D (5 bases). This receptor was obtained from a female donor with breast cancer. Some clones in this sample may be carry-over from other donors' samples. This chain's CDR3 is CASTSGGINTGEPFF. In DNA form, the CDR3 reads TGTGCCAGCACCTCGGGCGGAATAAACACCGGGGAGCCGTTTTTT.